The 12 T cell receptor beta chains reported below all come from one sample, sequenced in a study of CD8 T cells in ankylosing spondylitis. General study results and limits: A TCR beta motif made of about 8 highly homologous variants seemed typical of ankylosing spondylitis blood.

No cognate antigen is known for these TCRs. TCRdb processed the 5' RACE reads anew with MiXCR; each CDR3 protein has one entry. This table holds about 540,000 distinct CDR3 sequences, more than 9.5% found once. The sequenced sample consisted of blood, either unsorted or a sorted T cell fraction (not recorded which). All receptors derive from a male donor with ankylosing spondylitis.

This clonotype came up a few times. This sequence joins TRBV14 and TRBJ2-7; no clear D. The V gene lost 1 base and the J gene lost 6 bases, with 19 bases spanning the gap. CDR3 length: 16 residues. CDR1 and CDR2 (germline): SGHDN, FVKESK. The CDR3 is CASSQAKGGVLIEQYV. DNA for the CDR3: TGTGCCAGCAGCCAAGCAAAGGGTGGGGTACTTATCGAGCAGTACGTC.

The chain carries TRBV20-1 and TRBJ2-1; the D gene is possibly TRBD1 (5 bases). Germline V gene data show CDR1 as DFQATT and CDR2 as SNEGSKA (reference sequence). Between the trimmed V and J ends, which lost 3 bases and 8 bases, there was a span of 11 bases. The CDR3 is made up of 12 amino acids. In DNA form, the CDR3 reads TGCAGTGCTAGTTCCACAGGTCATGAGCAGTTCTTC. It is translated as CSASSTGHEQFF.

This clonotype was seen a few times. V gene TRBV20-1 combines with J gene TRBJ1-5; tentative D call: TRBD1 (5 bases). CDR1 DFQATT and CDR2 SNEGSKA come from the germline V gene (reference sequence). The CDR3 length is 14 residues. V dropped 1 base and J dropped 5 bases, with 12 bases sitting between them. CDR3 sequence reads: CSARAGGDHQPQHF. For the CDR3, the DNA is TGCAGTGCTAGAGCGGGGGGTGATCATCAGCCCCAGCATTTT.

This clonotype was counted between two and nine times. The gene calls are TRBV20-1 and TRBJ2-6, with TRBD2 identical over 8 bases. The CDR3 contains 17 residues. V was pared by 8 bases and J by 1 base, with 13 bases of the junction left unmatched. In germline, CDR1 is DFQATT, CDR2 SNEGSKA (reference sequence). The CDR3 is CSPLRVAGLSGANVLTF. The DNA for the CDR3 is TGCAGTCCCCTTCGGGTAGCGGGACTATCTGGGGCCAACGTCCTGACTTTC.

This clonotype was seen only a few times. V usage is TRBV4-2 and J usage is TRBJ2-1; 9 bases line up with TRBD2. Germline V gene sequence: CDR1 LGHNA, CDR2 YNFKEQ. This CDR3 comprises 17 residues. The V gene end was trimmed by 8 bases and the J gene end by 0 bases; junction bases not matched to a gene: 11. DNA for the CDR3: TGTGCCAGCTCCCAGCGGGAGGCCCTAAGCTCCTACAATGAGCAGTTCTTC. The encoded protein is CASSQREALSSYNEQFF.

The CDR3 coding sequence is TGCGCCAGCAGCGCCGGACAGACCACCGGGGAGCTGTTTTTT. Protein product: CASSAGQTTGELFF. This chain uses TRBV5-1 with TRBJ2-2; D is perhaps TRBD1 (6 bases). Germline CDR1 and CDR2: SGHRS and YFSETQ. The ends were cut back, 4 bases at V and 4 bases at J, with 11 bases in the middle. The CDR3 consists of 14 residues.

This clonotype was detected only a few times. Here the CDR3 reads CASSVVGGLAGSDTQYF. The CDR3 DNA sequence: TGTGCCAGCAGCGTAGTCGGGGGACTAGCGGGATCAGATACGCAGTATTTT. V and J are TRBV9 and TRBJ2-3, with TRBD2 matching over 13 bases. This CDR3 comprises 17 residues. The ends lost 0 bases at V and 4 bases at J; junction bases unmatched: 5. Germline CDR1 is SGDLS and CDR2 is YYNGEE.

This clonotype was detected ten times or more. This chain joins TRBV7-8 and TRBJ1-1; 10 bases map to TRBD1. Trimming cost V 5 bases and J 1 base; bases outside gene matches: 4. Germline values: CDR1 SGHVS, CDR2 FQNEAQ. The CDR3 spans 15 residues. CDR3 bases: TGTGCCAGCAGCGACAGGGGGCGGGAGAACACTGAAGCTTTCTTT. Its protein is CASSDRGRENTEAFF.

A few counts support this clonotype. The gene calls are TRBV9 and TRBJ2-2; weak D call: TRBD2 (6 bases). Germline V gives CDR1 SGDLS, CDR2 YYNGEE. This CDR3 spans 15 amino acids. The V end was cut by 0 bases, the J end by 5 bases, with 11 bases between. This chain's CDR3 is CASSVVGRGTGELFF. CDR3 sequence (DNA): TGTGCCAGCAGCGTAGTCGGGAGAGGGACCGGGGAGCTGTTTTTT.

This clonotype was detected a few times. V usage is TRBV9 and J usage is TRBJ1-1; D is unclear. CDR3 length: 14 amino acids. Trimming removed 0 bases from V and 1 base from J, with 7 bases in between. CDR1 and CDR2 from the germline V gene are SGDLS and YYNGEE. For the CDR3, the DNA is TGTGCCAGCAGCGTAGCCGGTTCGAACACTGAAGCTTTCTTT. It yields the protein CASSVAGSNTEAFF.

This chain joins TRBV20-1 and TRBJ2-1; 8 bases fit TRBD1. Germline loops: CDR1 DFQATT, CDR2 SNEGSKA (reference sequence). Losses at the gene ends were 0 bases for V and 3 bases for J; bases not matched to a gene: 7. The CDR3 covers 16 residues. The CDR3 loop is CSARENNRGDYNEQFF. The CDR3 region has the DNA TGCAGTGCTAGAGAGAACAACAGGGGGGACTACAATGAGCAGTTCTTC.

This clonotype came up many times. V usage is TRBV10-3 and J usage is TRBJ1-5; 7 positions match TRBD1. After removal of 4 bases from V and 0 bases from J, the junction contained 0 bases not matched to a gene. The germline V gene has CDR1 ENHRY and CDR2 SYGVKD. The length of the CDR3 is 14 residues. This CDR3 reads CAISGTGSNQPQHF. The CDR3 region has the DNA TGTGCCATCAGTGGGACAGGTAGCAATCAGCCCCAGCATTTT.